These 21 T cell receptor beta chains originate from one sample sequenced in a study of T-cell memory formation after mild COVID-19. TCRdb ran MiXCR on the 5' RACE reads and lists one entry per CDR3 protein. Of about 350,000 distinct CDR3 sequences in the sample, around a fifth were seen once. The sequenced sample was PBMCs or a T cell subset sorted from them (not recorded which). The receptors derive from a man aged 18-30 years who had mild COVID-19 (a few samples of this study predate the infection). Cell type and time point are not known.

This clonotype turned up a few times. The rearrangement uses TRBV19 and TRBJ2-5; D possibly corresponds to TRBD2 (6 bases). This CDR3 spans 16 amino acids. Germline V gene lookup returns CDR1 LNHDA and CDR2 SQIVND (reference sequence). The ends were cut back, 5 bases at V and 7 bases at J, with 23 bases in the middle. CDR3 loop: CASSSPRVDDGGTQYF. In DNA form, the CDR3 reads TGTGCCAGTAGTTCTCCCCGGGTGGACGACGGGGGGACCCAGTACTTC.

The table lists this clonotype with a few counts. This rearrangement joins TRBV6-5 to TRBJ2-7; 7 nucleotides match TRBD1. Per germline, CDR1 MNHEY and CDR2 SVGAGI. The CDR3 has 14 amino acids. With 5 bases clipped from V and 3 bases from J, the junction kept 7 bases outside the gene matches. CDR3 region: CASSRPGTVYEQYF. In DNA, the CDR3 is TGTGCCAGCAGTCGACCCGGGACAGTCTACGAGCAGTACTTC.

Only a few counts were recorded for this clonotype. The chain couples TRBV7-2 to TRBJ1-5; 7 nucleotides match TRBD1. The germline V gene has CDR1 SGHTA and CDR2 FQGNSA. Trimming took 4 bases from V and 3 from J; bases not matched to a gene: 9. The CDR3 consists of 16 residues. This CDR3 reads CASSSQGGRNNQPQHF. CDR3 DNA: TGTGCCAGCAGCTCGCAGGGGGGCAGGAACAATCAGCCCCAGCATTTT.

This clonotype came up many times. The rearrangement links TRBV27 to TRBJ2-5, with TRBD2 identical over 8 bases. CDR1 is MNHEY, CDR2 SMNVEV, per germline (reference sequence). The V and J ends lost 5 bases and 4 bases, in that order; junction bases with no gene match: 12. This CDR3 region has 16 residues. DNA of the CDR3: TGTGCCAGCAGTCCGGGGGCGGGGGGAAACGGAGAGACCCAGTACTTC. Translating gives CASSPGAGGNGETQYF.

The sample holds a few counts of this clonotype. This rearrangement joins TRBV27 to TRBJ1-1; 11 nucleotides align to TRBD1. Germline V lookup: CDR1 MNHEY, CDR2 SMNVEV (reference sequence). This CDR3 comprises 14 residues. With V trimmed by 5 bases and J by 10 bases, 9 bases remained unmatched. CDR3 in amino acids: CASSPAGTGGRAFF. As DNA, the CDR3 is TGTGCCAGCAGTCCAGCAGGGACAGGGGGAAGAGCTTTCTTT.

The chain links TRBV6-2 or TRBV6-3 to TRBJ1-1; D not resolved. The CDR3 runs 14 residues. V was shortened by 2 bases and J by 0 bases, with 7 bases between the two germline ends. Germline V gene lookup returns CDR1 MNHEY and CDR2 SVGEGT. CDR3 loop: CASSYEAVNTEAFF. CDR3 nucleotides: TGTGCCAGCAGTTACGAAGCAGTGAACACTGAAGCTTTCTTT.

This clonotype was counted only a few times. V usage is TRBV5-5 and J usage is TRBJ2-4; TRBD1 might be the D (6 bases). The germline gives CDR1 SGHKS, CDR2 YYEKEE (reference sequence). The CDR3 runs 15 residues. V was trimmed by 0 bases and J by 3 bases, leaving 10 bases between them. The CDR3 nucleotides are TGTGCCAGCAGCTTGGCCACAGGGAACAAAAACATTCAGTACTTC. Its protein is CASSLATGNKNIQYF.

The chain carries TRBV29-1 and TRBJ2-7; unclear D gene. The CDR3 extends over 12 amino acids. Germline values: CDR1 SQVTM, CDR2 ANQGSEA. V was pared by 7 bases and J by 3 bases, with 13 bases between. CDR3 residues: CSARLDGYEQYF. CDR3 coding DNA: TGCAGCGCGCGCTTGGACGGCTACGAGCAGTACTTC.

The V call is TRBV20-1, the J call TRBJ2-3; D unclear. CDR3 length equals 13 residues. V was shortened by 5 bases and J by 0 bases, with 9 bases between the two germline ends. Per the germline V gene, CDR1 is DFQATT and CDR2 is SNEGSKA (reference sequence). The CDR3 is CSAEFLSTDTQYF. CDR3 sequence (DNA): TGCAGTGCTGAGTTTCTTAGCACAGATACGCAGTATTTT.

The V and J genes are TRBV4-1 and TRBJ1-2, with TRBD1 identical over 10 bases. The CDR3 is made up of 18 amino acids. Germline V gene lookup returns CDR1 MGHRA and CDR2 YSYEKL. V shed 0 bases and J 1 base; nucleotides not matched to a gene: 8. CDR3 loop: CASSQDGTGARNNYGYTF. For the CDR3, the DNA is TGCGCCAGCAGCCAAGATGGGACAGGGGCTAGGAATAACTATGGCTACACCTTC.

The table lists this clonotype with a few counts. The rearrangement joins TRBV12-3 or TRBV12-4 to TRBJ2-2, with D possibly being TRBD2 (5 bases). The CDR3 is 18 amino acids. V lost 3 bases to trimming and J lost 3 bases, with 20 bases between them. The CDR3 DNA reads as TGTGCCAGCAGTTTTATCGGGCGCCTTCTCGGGGACACCGGGGAGCTGTTTTTT. It encodes CASSFIGRLLGDTGELFF.

This clonotype was seen more than once but under ten times. V gene TRBV4-2 combines with J gene TRBJ2-7; 7 nucleotides match TRBD2. Germline assignment: CDR1 LGHNA and CDR2 YNFKEQ. The V segment lost 0 bases and the J segment 3 bases; nucleotides outside the gene matches: 2. The CDR3 covers 14 residues. This chain's CDR3 is CASSQEGRGYEQYF. CDR3 coding DNA: TGTGCCAGCAGCCAAGAGGGGAGGGGCTACGAGCAGTACTTC.

V usage is TRBV12-3 or TRBV12-4 and J usage is TRBJ2-7; 10 positions agree with TRBD1. V lost 5 bases and J lost 5; bases outside the gene matches: 9. The CDR3 covers 15 residues. The CDR3 loop is CASSTPGQGRDEQYF. The CDR3 bases are TGTGCCAGCAGTACTCCGGGACAGGGGAGAGACGAGCAGTACTTC.

Only a few counts were recorded for this clonotype. The rearrangement links TRBV7-2 to TRBJ1-4; D perhaps matches TRBD1 (5 bases). Germline V lookup: CDR1 SGHTA, CDR2 FQGNSA. Trimming pared 5 bases from V and 5 bases from J, leaving 15 bases between. The CDR3 length is 15 residues. Here the CDR3 reads CASSTGVGSNEKLFF. CDR3 sequence (DNA): TGTGCCAGCAGCACAGGAGTCGGCTCAAATGAAAAACTGTTTTTT.

Regarding this clonotype: A read error may account for a junction end that differs from germline. The rearrangement joins TRBV28 to TRBJ2-1; 11 bases are a match to TRBD1. This CDR3 is built from 13 residues. In germline, CDR1 is MDHEN, CDR2 SYDVKM. The CDR3 bases are TGTTCCAGCAGGACAGGGGGCAGTGATGAGCAGTTCTTC. Translated, it gives CSSRTGGSDEQFF.

The chain uses TRBV5-1 and TRBJ2-7, with TRBD1 matching 7 bases. This CDR3 contains 16 residues. CDR1 and CDR2 from the germline V gene are SGHRS and YFSETQ. Trimming cost V 2 bases and J 2 bases; bases outside gene matches: 10. The CDR3 nucleotides are TGCGCCAGCAGCTTCGGGGCGACAGGGCCCACCTACGAGCAGTACTTC. Its translation is CASSFGATGPTYEQYF.

The chain couples TRBV24-1 to TRBJ2-2; D might be TRBD2 (7 bases). The CDR3 has 15 residues. Looked up from germline, CDR1 is KGHDR and CDR2 is SFDVKD. Trimming left V 9 bases short and J 2 bases short, with 15 bases between. The CDR3, as DNA: TGTGCCACCGCGGGGGCAGGAGCTAACACCGGGGAGCTGTTTTTT. Its translation is CATAGAGANTGELFF.

This clonotype turned up a few times. This chain joins TRBV12-3 or TRBV12-4 and TRBJ1-2; 8 bases line up with TRBD1. The CDR3 spans 14 residues. V lost 5 bases to trimming and J lost 7 bases; unmatched junction nucleotides: 9. CDR3 nucleotides: TGTGCCAGCAGTCTTGAGAACAGGGGGAGTGGCTACACCTTC. Translating it yields CASSLENRGSGYTF.

This chain uses TRBV7-2 with TRBJ2-7; D possibly matches TRBD1 or TRBD2 (5 bases each). This CDR3 region has 13 residues. Trimming took off 1 base at V and 9 bases at J, with 13 bases between the two ends. CDR1 is SGHTA, CDR2 FQGNSA, per germline. CDR3 sequence (DNA): TGTGCCAGCAGCTTAGGGGGCTCAAGCGGGCAGTACTTC. Translating gives CASSLGGSSGQYF.

This clonotype was picked up a small number of times. The J gene is TRBJ2-7, the V gene TRBV6-5; no reliable D call. The CDR3 loop spans 17 amino acids. Trimming shortened V by 4 bases and J by 4 bases, and 23 bases separated the two germline ends. The V gene's germline CDR1 is MNHEY and CDR2 SVGAGI. The CDR3 is CASSFVKAGKNSYEQYV. In nucleotides, the CDR3 is TGTGCCAGCAGTTTTGTTAAGGCCGGTAAGAATTCTTACGAGCAGTACGTC.

The V gene is TRBV9, the J gene TRBJ1-1; D unresolved. The CDR3 covers 13 residues. Deletions cut 3 bases from V and 0 bases from J, with 6 bases between. Germline values: CDR1 SGDLS, CDR2 YYNGEE. The CDR3 DNA is TGTGCCAGCAGCGAGGCTATGAACACTGAAGCTTTCTTT. Translation: CASSEAMNTEAFF.